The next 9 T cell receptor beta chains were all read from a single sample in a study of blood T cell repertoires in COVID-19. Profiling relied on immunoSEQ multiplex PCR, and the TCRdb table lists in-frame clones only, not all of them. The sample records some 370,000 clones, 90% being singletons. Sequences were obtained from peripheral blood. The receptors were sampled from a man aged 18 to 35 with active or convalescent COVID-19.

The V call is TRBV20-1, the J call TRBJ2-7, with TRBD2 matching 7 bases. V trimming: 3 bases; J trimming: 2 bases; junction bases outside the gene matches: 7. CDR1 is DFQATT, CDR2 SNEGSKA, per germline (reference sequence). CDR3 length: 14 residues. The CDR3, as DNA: TGCAGTGCTAGTAGGCCTAGCGGAGCCTACGAGCAGTACTTC. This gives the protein CSASRPSGAYEQYF.

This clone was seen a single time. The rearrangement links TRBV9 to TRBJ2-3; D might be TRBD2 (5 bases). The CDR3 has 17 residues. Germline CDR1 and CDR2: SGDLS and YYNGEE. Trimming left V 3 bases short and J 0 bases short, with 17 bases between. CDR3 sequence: CASSGVAGVSSTDTQYF. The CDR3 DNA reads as TGTGCCAGCAGCGGAGTGGCCGGGGTCTCTAGCACAGATACGCAGTATTTT.

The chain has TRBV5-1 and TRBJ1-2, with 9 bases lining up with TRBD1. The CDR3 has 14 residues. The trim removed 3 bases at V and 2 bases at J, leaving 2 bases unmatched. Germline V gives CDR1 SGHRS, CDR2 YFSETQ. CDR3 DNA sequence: TGCGCCAGCAGCTACGGACAGGGGAACTATGGCTACACCTTC. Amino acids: CASSYGQGNYGYTF.

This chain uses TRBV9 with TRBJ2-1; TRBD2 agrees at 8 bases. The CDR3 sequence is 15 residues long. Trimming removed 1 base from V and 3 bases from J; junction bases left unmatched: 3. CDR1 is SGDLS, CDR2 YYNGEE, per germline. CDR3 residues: CASSVTSGLYNEQFF. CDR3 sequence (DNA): TGTGCCAGCAGCGTAACTAGCGGACTCTACAATGAGCAGTTCTTC.

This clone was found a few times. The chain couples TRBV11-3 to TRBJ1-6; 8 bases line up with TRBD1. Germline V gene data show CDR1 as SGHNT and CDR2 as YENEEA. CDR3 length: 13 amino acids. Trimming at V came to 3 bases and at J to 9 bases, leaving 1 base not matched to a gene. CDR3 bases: TGTGCCAGCAGCTTCACAGGGGGTTCACCCCTCCACTTT. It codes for CASSFTGGSPLHF.

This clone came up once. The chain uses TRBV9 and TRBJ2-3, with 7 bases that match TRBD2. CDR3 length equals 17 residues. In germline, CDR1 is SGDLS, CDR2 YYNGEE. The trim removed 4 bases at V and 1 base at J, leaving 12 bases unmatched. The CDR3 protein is CASSKRGGGSGTDTQYF. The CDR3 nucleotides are TGTGCCAGCAGCAAACGTGGGGGGGGGAGTGGCACAGATACGCAGTATTTT.

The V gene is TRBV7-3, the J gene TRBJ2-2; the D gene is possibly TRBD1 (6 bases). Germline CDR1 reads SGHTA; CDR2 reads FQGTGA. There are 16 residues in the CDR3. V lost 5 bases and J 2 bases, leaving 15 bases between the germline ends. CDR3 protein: CASSPGVGGNTGELFF. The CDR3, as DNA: TGTGCCAGCAGCCCAGGGGTTGGCGGCAACACCGGGGAGCTGTTTTTT. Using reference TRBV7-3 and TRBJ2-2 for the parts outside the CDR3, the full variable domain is GAGVSQTPSNKVTEKGKYVELRCDPISGHTALYWYRQSLGQGPEFLIYFQGTGAADDSGLPNDRFFAVRPEGSVSTLKIQRTERGDSAVYLCASSPGVGGNTGELFFGEGSRLTVL.

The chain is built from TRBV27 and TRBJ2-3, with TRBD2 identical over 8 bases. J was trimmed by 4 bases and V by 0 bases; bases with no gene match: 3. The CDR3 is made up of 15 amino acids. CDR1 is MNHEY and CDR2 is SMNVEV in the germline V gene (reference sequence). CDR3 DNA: TGTGCCAGCAGTTTATCGCTAGCGGGCGCAGATACGCAGTATTTT. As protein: CASSLSLAGADTQYF.

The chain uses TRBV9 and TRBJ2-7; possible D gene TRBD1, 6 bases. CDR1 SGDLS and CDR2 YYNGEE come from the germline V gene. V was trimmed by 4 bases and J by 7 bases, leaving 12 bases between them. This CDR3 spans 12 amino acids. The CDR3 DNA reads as TGTGCCAGCAGCTCGGGACAACTAGAGCAGTACTTC. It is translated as CASSSGQLEQYF.